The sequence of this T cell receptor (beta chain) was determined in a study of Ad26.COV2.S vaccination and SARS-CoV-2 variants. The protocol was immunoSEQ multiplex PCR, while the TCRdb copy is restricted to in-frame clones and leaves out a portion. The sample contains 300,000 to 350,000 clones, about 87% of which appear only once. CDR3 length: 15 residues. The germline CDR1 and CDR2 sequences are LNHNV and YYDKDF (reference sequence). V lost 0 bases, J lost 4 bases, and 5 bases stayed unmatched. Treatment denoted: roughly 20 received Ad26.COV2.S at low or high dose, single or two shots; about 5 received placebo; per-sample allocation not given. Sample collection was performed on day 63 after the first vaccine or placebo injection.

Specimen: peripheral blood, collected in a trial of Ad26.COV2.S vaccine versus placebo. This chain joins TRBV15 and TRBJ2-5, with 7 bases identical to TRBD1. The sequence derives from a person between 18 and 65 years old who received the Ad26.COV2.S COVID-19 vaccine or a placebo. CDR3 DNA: TGTGCCACCAGCAGAGACAGGGGGACGGTAGAGACCCAGTACTTC. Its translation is CATSRDRGTVETQYF.